This paragraph reports one T cell receptor (beta chain). As yet, its antigen is unknown. Clones were sequenced by immunoSEQ multiplex PCR, and TCRdb holds only the in-frame ones, with some missing. The data contain 89,000 or so clones, around 86% of them singletons. This sample stems from a study of T cell responses to AZD1222 COVID-19 vaccine. In germline, CDR1 is MDHEN, CDR2 SYDVKM. The CDR3 is made up of 12 amino acids. Trimming removed 5 bases at V and 5 bases at J, with 9 bases between. Study-wide points: Repertoires were collected only later (after the peak T cell response had occurred).

The gene calls are TRBV28 and TRBJ2-5; D might be TRBD1 (6 bases). This clonotype was sampled from an adult in good health. The source was peripheral blood, collected on day 0 of AZD1222 vaccination. The CDR3 here is CASSTGWETQYF. The DNA of the CDR3 is TGTGCCAGCAGTACAGGGTGGGAGACCCAGTACTTC.